The present TCR beta chain was sequenced within a study of blood T cell repertoires in COVID-19 (dated by TCRdb to 2020 to 2022). Regarding the study in general: Samples covering the acute and convalescent phases of COVID-19 were provided by collaborators in the United States, Italy and Spain. The material from the prospective study consisted of cDNA or gDNA derived from T cells, B-cell-depleted T cells, or PBMCs. The repertoires were made available in a free public database intended to serve as a resource for research on the immune response to SARS-CoV-2. A de-identified subject ID, COVID-19 status, age in years and sex were almost always included in the sample metadata. The dataset comprised deeply sampled blood TCRbeta repertoires from subjects exposed to, actively infected with, or recovered from COVID-19. Where available, HLA class I and class II types were taken from metadata supplied by the sample provider and were not determined by assay-based typing. The samples were drawn from two sources: the first 160 participants of the ongoing ImmuneRACE study, and 1,254 subjects contributed by 6 global collaborators.

The immunoSEQ Assay, a bias-controlled multiplex PCR, was used to amplify TCRbeta CDR3 regions from genomic DNA. In the paper's pipeline: The number of nucleated cells in each sample was estimated by amplification of reference gene primers within the assay. To quantify the absolute abundance of each unique TCRbeta CDR3 rearrangement, sequence reads were collapsed and filtered. For each sample, productive Simpson clonality was calculated by taking the square root of Simpson's diversity index across productive rearrangements. TCRdb stores this immuneACCESS table with in-frame sequences only. Part of the clones is absent; in the studies checked, under half of the shortfall reflects unresolved V genes, and no reason is known for the rest. That table is the source of V, J and clone size, and D and trimming were worked out from the DNA. This sample comprises about 480,000 clones, approximately 88% of them detected only once. The ten top clones hold about 2% of the sample.

CDR1 and CDR2 are drawn from the germline V gene (reference sequence): SEHNR, FQNEAQ. Spanning cysteine to phenylalanine, the CDR3 consists of 17 amino acids. Left in the record is the CDR3 DNA by itself, 51 bases read in frame from the first base. The junction shows trimming of 4 bases on V and 3 bases on J, and the gene matches do not reach 12 bases of it. Participants in the prospective study were aged about 18 to 95 years, lived in under 30 United States geographic areas, and enrolled through a virtual design. Cohort assignment in the prospective study relied on participant-reported clinical history from a screening survey and a study questionnaire. ImmuneRACE Cohort 3 recovered participants were defined by two consecutive negative NP/OP PCR tests, healthcare professional clearance, or symptom resolution. In the prospective study, mobile phlebotomists collected whole blood, serum and a nasopharyngeal or oropharyngeal swab from each participant. Participants in the prospective study had the option to provide additional blood draws and questionnaires over an approximately 2-month period. Prospective study blood samples were shipped either frozen or at room temperature before DNA extraction.

Study-wide findings and limitations: How much clinical and demographic metadata was included differed by source and by participant, and the metadata was provided uncurated.

Details on this clone: It has no known antigen specificity. No base quality information exists; no much larger clone differs at one position.

The chain links TRBV7-9 with TRBJ2-1; 7 bases in between match TRBD1. The TCR sequence derives from a woman aged 40 to 49 who had recovered from COVID-19. Sample: PBMCs or T cells enriched from blood (not recorded which). The CDR3 loop reads CASSSTGPNVVYNEQFF. The nucleotide sequence is given as TGTGCCAGCAGCTCGACAGGGCCTAACGTAGTCTACAATGAGCAGTTCTTC.